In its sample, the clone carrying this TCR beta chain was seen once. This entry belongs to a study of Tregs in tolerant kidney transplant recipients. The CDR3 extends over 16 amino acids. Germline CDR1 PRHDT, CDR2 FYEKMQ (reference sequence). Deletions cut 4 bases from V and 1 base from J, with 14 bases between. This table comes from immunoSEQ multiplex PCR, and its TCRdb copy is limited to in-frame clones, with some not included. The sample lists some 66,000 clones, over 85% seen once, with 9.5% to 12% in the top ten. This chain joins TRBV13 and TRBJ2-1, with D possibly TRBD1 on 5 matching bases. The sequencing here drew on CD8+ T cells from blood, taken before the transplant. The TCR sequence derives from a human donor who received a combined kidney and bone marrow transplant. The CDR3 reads CASSSRGTGSYNEQFF. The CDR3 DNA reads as TGTGCCAGCAGCTCAAGGGGAACTGGTTCCTACAATGAGCAGTTCTTC.